The 20 T cell receptor beta chains below come from one sample, sequenced in a study of vaccination effects on CD4 cells after COVID-19. Before sequencing, viral peptide pools were used by the ViraFEST assay to expand antigen-specific CD4+ T cells. With nine to eleven days of culture completed, CD4+ T cells were isolated. This individual contracted SARS-CoV-2 between March and December 2020, as verified by PCR. Their antigens are not known. Method: immunoSEQ multiplex PCR; TCRdb's copy keeps in-frame clones and lacks some. The sample records roughly 70,000 clones, over 65% being singletons. Sequenced material: CD4+ T cells from PBMCs cultured with HIV peptides, taken before COVID-19 vaccination. The sample's subset: HIV-1 Nef peptide pool negative control/reference culture. Every receptor here comes from a human donor who had a prior SARS-CoV-2 infection.

The gene calls are TRBV30 and TRBJ2-2, with D tentatively TRBD1 or TRBD2 (5 bases each). V was cut by 5 bases and J by 1 base, with 11 bases left in between. The CDR3 has 14 residues. Germline V gene lookup returns CDR1 GTSNPN and CDR2 SVGIG (reference sequence). In DNA form, the CDR3 reads TGTGCCTGGGTTCCGGGACGGAACACCGGGGAGCTGTTTTTT. Its protein is CAWVPGRNTGELFF.

The rearrangement joins TRBV5-4 to TRBJ2-3; 9 positions agree with TRBD2. The CDR3 contains 17 residues. V dropped 4 bases and J dropped 5; count of bases not matched to a gene: 14. Germline CDR1 and CDR2: SGHNT and YYREEE (reference sequence). The CDR3 nucleotides read TGTGCCAGCAGCGACCCCAAGCGGGAGGATGCCAGAGATACGCAGTATTTT. Protein: CASSDPKREDARDTQYF.

This sequence joins TRBV18 and TRBJ2-3; D perhaps matches TRBD2 (5 bases). The CDR3 is 17 residues long. Per the germline V gene, CDR1 is KGHSH and CDR2 is LQKENI. V lost 1 base to trimming and J lost 0 bases, with 14 bases between them. The CDR3 bases are TGTGCCAGCTCACCACTTCCCCCAAGCGGCAGCACAGATACGCAGTATTTT. Protein: CASSPLPPSGSTDTQYF.

This clone was detected only a few times. This rearrangement joins TRBV2 to TRBJ2-3; either TRBD1 or TRBD2 may supply D (5 bases each). The ends were cut back, 4 bases at V and 2 bases at J, with 10 bases in the middle. Germline lookup yields CDR1 SNHLY and CDR2 FYNNEI. The CDR3 consists of 14 residues. This CDR3 reads CASSGGLTTDTQYF. DNA for the CDR3: TGTGCCAGCAGTGGGGGGTTGACCACAGATACGCAGTATTTT.

The rearrangement links TRBV5-1 to TRBJ1-1; perhaps TRBD1 as D (5 bases). Per the germline V gene, CDR1 is SGHRS and CDR2 is YFSETQ. Trimming took off 4 bases at V and 0 bases at J, with 22 bases between the two ends. The CDR3 has 18 amino acids. The CDR3 nucleotides are TGCGCCAGCAGCCCGGTCGTGGGGGAACCGTTCATGAACACTGAAGCTTTCTTT. Translated, it gives CASSPVVGEPFMNTEAFF.

This clone was recorded once. The J gene is TRBJ1-1, the V gene TRBV9; D gene unclear. Germline lookup yields CDR1 SGDLS and CDR2 YYNGEE. This CDR3 has 14 amino acids. Trimming left V 7 bases short and J 0 bases short, with 13 bases between. CDR3 nucleotides: TGTGCCAGCGCCACGACGGCGATGAACACTGAAGCTTTCTTT. Protein product: CASATTAMNTEAFF. The entire variable domain, with the rest obtained from reference TRBV9 and TRBJ1-1, is as follows: DSGVTQTPKHLITATGQRVTLRCSPRSGDLSVYWYQQSLDQGLQFLIQYYNGEERAKGNILERFSAQQFPDLHSELNLSSLELGDSALYFCASATTAMNTEAFFGQGTRLTVV.

The V gene is TRBV6-5, the J gene TRBJ1-5; the D gene is possibly TRBD1 (6 bases). Trimming shortened V by 8 bases and J by 5 bases, and 13 bases separated the two germline ends. The germline V gene encodes CDR1 MNHEY and CDR2 SVGAGI. There are 13 residues in the CDR3. CDR3 bases: TGTGCCAGCTCGAGGGACATAGATCAGCCCCAGCATTTT. Amino acid sequence: CASSRDIDQPQHF.

The J gene is TRBJ2-7, the V gene TRBV16, with a tentative D call TRBD2 (5 bases). V lost 4 bases and J 0 bases, leaving 7 bases between the germline ends. CDR1 is KGHSY, CDR2 FQNENV, per germline. The CDR3 sequence is 13 residues long. The CDR3: CASSRTSSYEQYF. CDR3 bases: TGTGCCAGCAGCCGCACTAGCTCCTACGAGCAGTACTTC.

The chain couples TRBV10-3 to TRBJ2-5, with D possibly matching TRBD2 (7 bases). This CDR3 contains 15 residues. Per germline, CDR1 ENHRY and CDR2 SYGVKD. The V and J ends lost 0 bases and 5 bases respectively, with 13 bases between them. The CDR3 loop is CAISESTGGLETQYF. The CDR3 bases are TGTGCCATCAGTGAGTCTACGGGGGGCTTGGAGACCCAGTACTTC.

The gene calls are TRBV7-2 and TRBJ2-7; 8 nucleotides line up with TRBD2. The CDR3 runs 15 residues. V trimming: 1 base; J trimming: 4 bases; junction bases outside the gene matches: 6. The germline gives CDR1 SGHTA, CDR2 FQGNSA. Written as DNA, the CDR3 is TGTGCCAGCAGCTTAGGGCCTAGCGGGCGATACGAGCAGTACTTC. Amino acids: CASSLGPSGRYEQYF.

The rearrangement joins TRBV18 to TRBJ2-7, with 9 bases fitting TRBD1. Per the germline V gene, CDR1 is KGHSH and CDR2 is LQKENI. V was pared by 1 base and J by 2 bases, with 18 bases of the junction left unmatched. This CDR3 region has 20 residues. CDR3 protein: CASSPRTGQGFESRPYEQYF. The CDR3 coding sequence is TGTGCCAGCTCACCACGCACGGGACAGGGTTTTGAATCGCGTCCCTACGAGCAGTACTTC.

The V gene is TRBV19, the J gene TRBJ2-1; 7 bases line up with TRBD2. V trimming: 1 base; J trimming: 6 bases; junction bases outside the gene matches: 9. The CDR3 length is 16 residues. Germline lookup yields CDR1 LNHDA and CDR2 SQIVND (reference sequence). The CDR3 region is CASSIGSAGASNEQFF. The CDR3 region has the DNA TGTGCCAGTAGTATAGGGTCGGCGGGAGCGAGCAATGAGCAGTTCTTC.

V gene TRBV20-1 combines with J gene TRBJ2-5; 10 bases line up with TRBD2. After removal of 3 bases from V and 4 bases from J, the junction contained 8 bases not matched to a gene. This CDR3 region has 15 residues. CDR1 and CDR2 from the germline V gene are DFQATT and SNEGSKA (reference sequence). CDR3 coding DNA: TGCAGTGCTAGTCCTAGCGGGAGCGGCGTAGAGACCCAGTACTTC. Its protein product is CSASPSGSGVETQYF.

This chain joins TRBV7-2 and TRBJ2-7; D is ambiguous. V was shortened by 7 bases and J by 0 bases, with 4 bases between the two germline ends. The CDR3 length is 11 residues. Germline V CDR1 and CDR2: SGHTA, FQGNSA. The CDR3 nucleotides read TGTGCCAGCACCTCCTCCTACGAGCAGTACTTC. Residues: CASTSSYEQYF.

The chain couples TRBV5-6 to TRBJ2-7; D is possibly TRBD2 (5 bases). Between the trimmed V and J ends, which lost 1 base and 3 bases, there was a span of 14 bases. The CDR3 has 15 residues. The germline CDR1 and CDR2 sequences are SGHDT and YYEEEE. The CDR3 DNA sequence: TGTGCCAGCAGCTTGTTCGGGGAGATAAACTACGAGCAGTACTTC. Residues: CASSLFGEINYEQYF.

CDR3 DNA sequence: TGTGCCAGTAGGCCGAGGGGGTCTGGGGCCAACGTCCTGACTTTC. Translated, it gives CASRPRGSGANVLTF. The chain couples TRBV19 to TRBJ2-6; perhaps TRBD1 as D (6 bases). Germline CDR1 is LNHDA and CDR2 is SQIVND (reference sequence). The V end was cut by 6 bases, the J end by 1 base, with 10 bases between. The CDR3 has 15 amino acids.

The rearrangement links TRBV11-3 to TRBJ2-2; TRBD2 is a possible D gene (6 bases). V lost 5 bases and J 5 bases, leaving 24 bases between the germline ends. This CDR3 spans 18 amino acids. Germline values: CDR1 SGHNT, CDR2 YENEEA. CDR3 sequence reads: CASSPFVVAVGGTGELFF. The CDR3, as DNA: TGTGCCAGCAGCCCCTTTGTCGTCGCCGTGGGGGGAACCGGGGAGCTGTTTTTT. The variable domain in full, completed from reference TRBV11-3 and TRBJ2-2, reads EAGVVQSPRYKIIEKKQPVAFWCNPISGHNTLYWYLQNLGQGPELLIRYENEEAVDDSQLPKDRFSAERLKGVDSTLKIQPAELGDSAVYLCASSPFVVAVGGTGELFFGEGSRLTVL.

This clone turned up a few times. V and J are TRBV5-1 and TRBJ1-2, with TRBD1 matching 11 bases. This CDR3 is 15 amino acids long. Per germline, CDR1 SGHRS and CDR2 YFSETQ. After removal of 0 bases from V and 4 bases from J, the junction contained 2 bases not matched to a gene. The CDR3 coding sequence is TGCGCCAGCAGCTTGGATGGACAGGGGGCCTATGGCTACACCTTC. Translation: CASSLDGQGAYGYTF.

The genes are TRBV27 and TRBJ2-1, with 8 bases fitting TRBD2. This CDR3 spans 12 amino acids. CDR1 MNHEY and CDR2 SMNVEV come from the germline V gene (reference sequence). V lost 5 bases, J lost 15 bases, and 9 bases stayed unmatched. The CDR3 nucleotides are TGTGCCAGCAGTCCACCGGGACTAGGAATGTTCTTC. Translated: CASSPPGLGMFF.

V gene TRBV19 combines with J gene TRBJ2-7; the D gene is possibly TRBD1 (5 bases). Germline CDR1 reads LNHDA; CDR2 reads SQIVND (reference sequence). This CDR3 spans 13 amino acids. V was cut by 3 bases and J by 5 bases, with 11 bases left in between. The CDR3 region has the DNA TGTGCCAGTAGTATGCGCAGGGCCAACGAGCAGTACTTC. Translation: CASSMRRANEQYF.